This T cell receptor beta chain emerged from a study of blood T cell dynamics during melanoma immunotherapy. Looking at the study overall: Standard first-line treatment here was pembrolizumab or nivolumab plus ipilimumab in metastatic melanoma.

Time point described: pre-treatment baseline. Prior systemic cancer therapy, immunosuppressant use and other active malignancies excluded patients. Germline CDR1 is SGHTA and CDR2 is FQGTGA. This CDR3 has 15 amino acids. The J segment lost 3 bases and the V segment lost 3 bases, leaving 1 base of the junction unmatched. Profiling relied on immunoSEQ multiplex PCR, and the TCRdb table lists in-frame clones only, not all of them. This table has approximately 22,000 clones, about 83% appearing once. This clone was detected once. The chain is built from TRBV7-3 and TRBJ2-7; 14 bases are shared with TRBD2. The input for sequencing was blood, taken from a patient treated with checkpoint blockade. The origin of this receptor is a human donor with melanoma. The DNA for the CDR3 is TGTGCCAGCAGCTTGGGACTAGCGGGAGACTACGAGCAGTACTTC. Encoded protein: CASSLGLAGDYEQYF.